This T cell receptor beta chain was recorded in a study of beta chain features in type 1 diabetes. Germline loops: CDR1 LNHDA, CDR2 SQIVND (reference sequence). Trimming took off 6 bases at V and 1 base at J, with 12 bases between the two ends. The CDR3 sequence is 14 residues long. Sequenced material consisted of expressed TCRB transcripts (all of the isolated RNA was reverse transcribed). Profiling relied on immunoSEQ multiplex PCR, and the TCRdb table lists in-frame clones only, not all of them. The data contain 80,000 to 90,000 clones, 30% to 40% of them singletons. V usage is TRBV19 and J usage is TRBJ1-1; TRBD1 might be the D (5 bases). Sequencing was carried out using stem cell memory CD4+ T cells from blood. The sequence came from a woman between 18 and 29 years old in good health. CDR3 loop: CASRLTGANTEAFF. The CDR3 region has the DNA TGTGCCAGTAGACTGACTGGGGCGAACACTGAAGCTTTCTTT. Drawing the rest from reference TRBV19 and TRBJ1-1, the complete variable domain is DGGITQSPKYLFRKEGQNVTLSCEQNLNHDAMYWYRQDPGQGLRLIYYSQIVNDFQKGDIAEGYSVSREKKESFPLTVTSAQKNPTAFYLCASRLTGANTEAFFGQGTRLTVV.